The next 22 T cell receptor beta chains were all read from a single sample in a study of human CD8 memory T cell subsets. The identity of TPEX cells was that of CCR7+ PD-1+ TIGIT+ early memory CD8+ T cells with exhausted-like traits. TCR beta was sequenced from UMI-tagged 5' RACE libraries. TCRdb reanalyzed the 5' RACE reads and collapses them to one entry per CDR3 protein, without DNA. The sample has about 5,800 distinct CDR3 sequences. Source material: CD8+ T cells from PBMCs. The receptors derive from a human donor in good health.

The J gene is TRBJ2-7, the V gene TRBV29-1. The CDR3 loop spans 11 amino acids. Germline CDR1 reads SQVTM; CDR2 reads ANQGSEA. The CDR3 loop reads CSVDKGYEQYF.

The rearrangement links TRBV4-2 to TRBJ1-2. Germline V lookup: CDR1 LGHNA, CDR2 YNFKEQ. The CDR3 is 13 amino acids. This CDR3 is CASSTSGDRGYTF.

This chain joins TRBV20-1 and TRBJ2-7; as DNA is missing, the TRBD2 call by TCRdb cannot be tested. This CDR3 region has 14 residues. CDR1 and CDR2 from the germline V gene are DFQATT and SNEGSKA (reference sequence). The CDR3 here is CSAREVLASYEQYF.

The chain links TRBV15 to TRBJ2-5; TCRdb's D call of TRBD2 is untestable without DNA. Germline lookup yields CDR1 LNHNV and CDR2 YYDKDF (reference sequence). This CDR3 contains 14 residues. The chain's CDR3 is CATSRVSGEETQYF.

According to its frequency, this clonotype is medium-sized (0.01 to 0.1%). J is TRBJ1-1 and V is TRBV11-2; without DNA, the TCRdb call of TRBD1 cannot be checked. The CDR3 loop spans 16 amino acids. The V gene's germline CDR1 is SGHAT and CDR2 FQNNGV. CDR3 sequence reads: CASSLGGEGQGSEAFF.

CDR3 protein: CASSLSGHFEGYTF. The chain combines TRBV5-1 with TRBJ1-2; TCRdb picks TRBD1, but there is no DNA to check that call. Germline V gene lookup returns CDR1 SGHRS and CDR2 YFSETQ. There are 14 residues in the CDR3. The full variable domain, rest sourced from reference TRBV5-1 and TRBJ1-2, is KAGVTQTPRYLIKTRGQQVTLSCSPISGHRSVSWYQQTPGQGLQFLFEYFSETQRNKGNFPGRFSGRQFSNSRSEMNVSTLELGDSALYLCASSLSGHFEGYTFGSGTRLTVV.

V and J are TRBV7-8 and TRBJ2-7; no DNA is available, so the TRBD2 call from TCRdb remains unchecked. This CDR3 is 16 amino acids long. Germline CDR1 reads SGHVS; CDR2 reads FQNEAQ. CDR3 loop: CASSFFVREKLGEQYF.

V usage is TRBV18 and J usage is TRBJ1-2. The CDR3 runs to 14 residues. The germline CDR1 and CDR2 sequences are KGHSH and LQKENI. This CDR3 is CASSPPARSYGYTF.

The V call is TRBV27, the J call TRBJ1-5; the D gene TCRdb calls, TRBD1, cannot be checked with no DNA. The CDR3 contains 15 residues. Germline CDR1 reads MNHEY; CDR2 reads SMNVEV (reference sequence). CDR3 protein: CASSLDREGNQPQHF.

This clonotype registers medium-sized by frequency. V is TRBV5-1 and J is TRBJ1-2; the D call from TCRdb, TRBD1, cannot be confirmed without DNA. CDR1 and CDR2 (germline): SGHRS, YFSETQ. CDR3 length: 14 residues. The CDR3 reads CASSSKQGSYGYTF.

The V and J genes are TRBV19 and TRBJ1-2; TCRdb names TRBD1, which stays unverified in the absence of DNA. Germline V CDR1 and CDR2: LNHDA, SQIVND (reference sequence). This CDR3 comprises 14 residues. The CDR3 loop reads CASSGNRDGYGYTF.

This rearrangement joins TRBV28 to TRBJ1-2; TCRdb's D call of TRBD1 is untestable without DNA. The germline CDR1 and CDR2 sequences are MDHEN and SYDVKM. The CDR3 is 14 amino acids. The CDR3 loop reads CASSPTPGAGGYTF.

This sequence joins TRBV25-1 and TRBJ1-2. The CDR3 spans 12 residues. CDR1 and CDR2 (germline): MGHDK, SYGVNS. CDR3 amino acids: CASNSGSSGYTF.

V gene TRBV2 combines with J gene TRBJ2-7. CDR1 is SNHLY and CDR2 is FYNNEI in the germline V gene. CDR3 length: 14 residues. The CDR3 loop reads CASSTSRHPYEQYF.

This rearrangement joins TRBV29-1 to TRBJ2-2; the D call from TCRdb, TRBD2, cannot be confirmed without DNA. The CDR3 is made up of 14 amino acids. Germline V CDR1 and CDR2: SQVTM, ANQGSEA. The CDR3 protein is CSVVRGSGTGELFF.

This rearrangement joins TRBV2 to TRBJ2-7; the D call of TRBD1 rests on TCRdb alone, since no DNA is present to check it. The CDR3 runs 12 residues. Looked up from germline, CDR1 is SNHLY and CDR2 is FYNNEI. The CDR3 here is CASRDRLFEQYF.

The chain joins TRBV21-1 to TRBJ2-7; TCRdb returns TRBD1, unconfirmable since there is no DNA. TRBV21-1 is a pseudogene locus. The CDR3 covers 14 residues. The CDR3 reads CASSRRTELYEQYF.

The chain uses TRBV7-2 and TRBJ1-2; TCRdb's D call, TRBD1, is unchecked because there is no DNA. The germline gives CDR1 SGHTA, CDR2 FQGNSA. The CDR3 has 15 residues. The CDR3: CASSLSGTGGGGYTF.

The chain links TRBV27 to TRBJ2-7; TCRdb calls TRBD1, which cannot be checked without DNA. Per the germline V gene, CDR1 is MNHEY and CDR2 is SMNVEV (reference sequence). The CDR3 contains 14 residues. The CDR3 loop is CASSLIAGGDEQYF.

J is TRBJ1-2 and V is TRBV30; absent DNA, TCRdb's TRBD1 call cannot be checked. Germline V gene data show CDR1 as GTSNPN and CDR2 as SVGIG (reference sequence). The CDR3 has 13 amino acids. CDR3 sequence reads: CAWNPGGYYGYTF.

V is TRBV6-4 and J is TRBJ2-1. The CDR3 totals 11 residues. Germline values: CDR1 MRHNA, CDR2 SNTAGT. The chain's CDR3 is CASGSYNEQFF.

This chain links TRBV6-5 with TRBJ1-1. In germline, CDR1 is MNHEY, CDR2 SVGAGI. This CDR3 is built from 13 residues. The CDR3 is CASSYSRRTEAFF.